One sample yielded the 23 T cell receptor beta chains listed below, sequenced in a study of blood T cell repertoires in COVID-19. Some clones are missing from TCRdb's copy, which holds only in-frame ones; the method was immunoSEQ multiplex PCR. Altogether about 220,000 clones are present, roughly four fifths being singletons, with the ten largest covering approximately 5%. Sequencing input: peripheral blood. The receptors stem from a woman between 65 and 79 years old with COVID-19, enrolled during active disease.

The V call is TRBV7-2, the J call TRBJ2-1, with TRBD1 matching 7 bases. Germline V CDR1 and CDR2: SGHTA, FQGNSA. The CDR3 extends over 16 amino acids. The V segment lost 2 bases and the J segment 4 bases; nucleotides outside the gene matches: 8. CDR3 region: CASSLQPSRGYNEQFF. The CDR3 DNA follows: TGTGCCAGCAGCTTACAGCCTTCCAGGGGGTACAATGAGCAGTTCTTC.

There are a few counts of this clone. This chain connects TRBV7-2 to TRBJ2-2, with a tentative D call TRBD2 (6 bases). Trimming shortened V by 1 base and J by 5 bases, and 14 bases separated the two germline ends. The germline CDR1 and CDR2 sequences are SGHTA and FQGNSA. This CDR3 region has 16 residues. The CDR3: CASSLGSVGGTGELFF. Written as DNA, the CDR3 is TGTGCCAGCAGCTTAGGGTCGGTAGGAGGGACCGGGGAGCTGTTTTTT. The whole variable domain, filled in from reference TRBV7-2 and TRBJ2-2, reads GAGVSQSPSNKVTEKGKDVELRCDPISGHTALYWYRQSLGQGLEFLIYFQGNSAPDKSGLPSDRFSAERTGGSVSTLTIQRTQQEDSAVYLCASSLGSVGGTGELFFGEGSRLTVL.

This clone has a handful of counts. The rearrangement links TRBV30 to TRBJ2-7; 9 bases align to TRBD1. Trimming took 0 bases from V and 3 from J; bases not matched to a gene: 6. The CDR3 sequence is 15 residues long. Germline V lookup: CDR1 GTSNPN, CDR2 SVGIG (reference sequence). The CDR3 DNA is TGTGCCTGGAGTGTACCGGGACAGGGAGTCTACGAGCAGTACTTC. Translating gives CAWSVPGQGVYEQYF.

The chain carries TRBV27 and TRBJ2-7; D is unclear. This CDR3 region has 13 residues. Trimming left V 5 bases short and J 3 bases short, with 11 bases between. The germline gives CDR1 MNHEY, CDR2 SMNVEV (reference sequence). DNA for the CDR3: TGTGCCAGCAGTCCCCTTTCGGGCTACGAGCAGTACTTC. Residues: CASSPLSGYEQYF.

The rearrangement links TRBV18 to TRBJ1-1; D remains unclear. V was shortened by 2 bases and J by 3 bases, with 7 bases between the two germline ends. The germline gives CDR1 KGHSH, CDR2 LQKENI. The CDR3 consists of 13 residues. CDR3 nucleotide sequence: TGTGCCAGCTCACCATTAGAGGACACTGAAGCTTTCTTT. Amino acid sequence: CASSPLEDTEAFF.

The chain carries TRBV7-2 and TRBJ2-2; 7 positions match TRBD1. CDR3 size: 14 residues. The J segment lost 7 bases and the V segment lost 5 bases, leaving 7 bases of the junction unmatched. Germline CDR1 is SGHTA and CDR2 is FQGNSA. The CDR3 is CASSLTGVGGELFF. CDR3 coding DNA: TGTGCCAGCAGCCTCACAGGGGTGGGCGGGGAGCTGTTTTTT.

V gene TRBV7-9 combines with J gene TRBJ2-2, with 9 bases matching TRBD1. This CDR3 spans 15 amino acids. With 5 bases clipped from V and 5 bases from J, the junction kept 6 bases outside the gene matches. Germline CDR1 reads SEHNR; CDR2 reads FQNEAQ (reference sequence). CDR3: CASSPRDRATGELFF. The DNA of the CDR3 is TGTGCCAGCAGCCCTAGGGACAGGGCGACCGGGGAGCTGTTTTTT.

This clone appeared a single time. The chain has TRBV4-2 and TRBJ1-1, with D unclear. CDR1 LGHNA and CDR2 YNFKEQ come from the germline V gene. This CDR3 region has 14 residues. Trimming stripped 4 bases from V and 5 bases from J, with 14 bases between. The CDR3 spells CASSRTEEGTEAFF. In nucleotides, the CDR3 is TGTGCCAGCAGCCGAACGGAAGAGGGTACTGAAGCTTTCTTT.

The gene calls are TRBV4-3 and TRBJ2-3; 7 bases agree with TRBD2. The CDR3 has 15 amino acids. V dropped 2 bases and J dropped 1; count of bases not matched to a gene: 3. CDR1 and CDR2 (germline): LGHNA, YSLEER. The CDR3 coding sequence is TGCGCCAGCAGCCAACTTAGCGGGCGCACAGATACGCAGTATTTT. Protein: CASSQLSGRTDTQYF.

V gene TRBV6-5 combines with J gene TRBJ2-3; 8 bases are shared with TRBD2. The germline V gene has CDR1 MNHEY and CDR2 SVGAGI. The V segment lost 0 bases and the J segment 1 base; nucleotides outside the gene matches: 3. The CDR3 contains 16 residues. The CDR3 nucleotides are TGTGCCAGCAGTTACTCCCCGGGAGGGGGCACAGATACGCAGTATTTT. Protein: CASSYSPGGGTDTQYF.

The chain joins TRBV9 to TRBJ2-7; D may be TRBD2 (5 bases). The V gene lost 0 bases and the J gene lost 6 bases, with 13 bases spanning the gap. The CDR3 contains 14 residues. The germline V gene encodes CDR1 SGDLS and CDR2 YYNGEE. CDR3 nucleotides: TGTGCCAGCAGCGTAGCCGGGGTGGGAGCCGAGCAGTACTTC. This translates into CASSVAGVGAEQYF.

V and J are TRBV24-1 and TRBJ1-6, with D possibly TRBD1 on 5 matching bases. The germline gives CDR1 KGHDR, CDR2 SFDVKD. With 3 bases removed from V and 6 bases from J, the gap between germline ends came to 5 bases. This CDR3 region has 13 residues. CDR3 sequence (DNA): TGTGCCACCAGTGATGACAGTAATTCACCCCTCCACTTT. The encoded protein is CATSDDSNSPLHF.

This rearrangement joins TRBV6-2 or TRBV6-3 to TRBJ2-7, with D unclear. Germline V gives CDR1 MNHEY, CDR2 SVGEGT. The CDR3 is 14 residues long. V lost 0 bases and J lost 0, with 6 bases in between. CDR3 amino acids: CASSYSSGSYEQYF. The DNA of the CDR3 is TGTGCCAGCAGTTACTCATCAGGCTCCTACGAGCAGTACTTC.

The chain has TRBV28 and TRBJ2-7; TRBD2 matches 8 bases. Germline CDR1 and CDR2: MDHEN and SYDVKM. V shed 6 bases, J shed 3 bases, and the junction held 1 base outside the gene matches. This CDR3 contains 12 residues. The CDR3 DNA is TGTGCCAGCAGCAGCGGGGGCTACGAGCAGTACTTC. Residues: CASSSGGYEQYF.

This chain connects TRBV10-3 to TRBJ2-2; 10 bases fit TRBD2. Unmatched junction bases numbered 6, after V lost 3 bases and J lost 2 bases. The CDR3 runs 17 residues. Germline V CDR1 and CDR2: ENHRY, SYGVKD. The CDR3 here is CAISEELAGLNTGELFF. As DNA, the CDR3 is TGTGCCATCAGTGAAGAACTAGCGGGACTTAACACCGGGGAGCTGTTTTTT.

The chain employs TRBV12-3 or TRBV12-4 and TRBJ1-2; possible D gene TRBD1, 5 bases. There are 11 residues in the CDR3. Trimming took 7 bases from V and 3 from J, leaving 6 bases between them. As DNA, the CDR3 is TGTGCCAGCACCAGGGACTATGGCTACACCTTC. Its protein product is CASTRDYGYTF.

In the case of this clone: A junction boundary mismatches the germline segment, possibly from a read error. The chain carries TRBV28 and TRBJ1-5; D possibly corresponds to TRBD1 (5 bases). The CDR3 length is 14 residues. Germline V gives CDR1 MDHEN, CDR2 SYDVKM. The CDR3, as DNA: TGTGCCACCAGTCTGGGGGGTAGCAATCAGCCCCAGCATTTT. Protein sequence: CATSLGGSNQPQHF.

This chain links TRBV12-3 or TRBV12-4 with TRBJ1-2; D is unresolved. The V gene lost 6 bases and the J gene lost 6 bases, with 14 bases spanning the gap. The CDR3 is 13 residues long. CDR3 sequence reads: CASSRLRVDGYTF. CDR3 in DNA: TGTGCCAGCAGCCGCCTTCGGGTTGATGGCTACACCTTC.

This chain connects TRBV3-1 (or the pseudogene TRBV3-2) to TRBJ2-1; TRBD2 matches 12 bases. The CDR3 consists of 17 residues. Germline V lookup: CDR1 LGHDT, CDR2 YNNKEL (reference sequence). Trimming removed 5 bases from V and 7 bases from J; junction bases left unmatched: 12. CDR3 residues: CASSSPRTSGIGNEQFF. The CDR3, as DNA: TGTGCCAGCAGCTCGCCCCGGACTAGCGGGATAGGTAATGAGCAGTTCTTC.

The genes are TRBV28 and TRBJ1-1; D gene uncertain. The V gene lost 6 bases and the J gene lost 0 bases, with 8 bases spanning the gap. The CDR3 runs to 13 residues. CDR1 and CDR2 from the germline V gene are MDHEN and SYDVKM. The CDR3: CASRRRMNTEAFF. CDR3 bases: TGTGCCAGCAGGAGGAGGATGAACACTGAAGCTTTCTTT.

This chain links TRBV20-1 with TRBJ2-1; 7 bases map to TRBD2. This CDR3 is 14 amino acids long. Germline CDR1 reads DFQATT; CDR2 reads SNEGSKA (reference sequence). V trimming: 3 bases; J trimming: 7 bases; junction bases outside the gene matches: 9. CDR3 loop: CSASQPGGWNEQFF. DNA for the CDR3: TGCAGTGCTAGTCAACCGGGAGGTTGGAATGAGCAGTTCTTC.

The V gene is TRBV12-3 or TRBV12-4, the J gene TRBJ2-3; the D is unclear. Trimming removed 3 bases from V and 3 bases from J, with 4 bases in between. The CDR3 consists of 12 residues. The CDR3 DNA reads TGTGCCAGCAGTTTGGAGACAGATACGCAGTATTTT. This gives the protein CASSLETDTQYF.

The chain recombines TRBV29-1 with TRBJ1-1; maybe TRBD1 (5 bases). This CDR3 is 13 amino acids long. Germline V lookup: CDR1 SQVTM, CDR2 ANQGSEA. The V end was cut by 6 bases, the J end by 0 bases, with 11 bases between. CDR3: CSVWGYMNTEAFF. The CDR3 DNA follows: TGCAGCGTGTGGGGCTACATGAACACTGAAGCTTTCTTT.